This record concerns one TCR beta chain sequence. What antigen it recognizes has not been identified. Base qualities are not recorded, but no much larger clone differs from it by a single base. The CDR3, from cysteine to phenylalanine, totals 16 residues. Solely the CDR3 DNA is kept, with 48 bases framed from the first base. Taken from the germline V gene (reference sequence), the CDR1 and CDR2 loops are DFQATT and SNEGSKA. For this chain, trimming is 5 bases at the V end and 5 bases at the J end, and the number of junction bases without a gene match is 17. This entry belongs to a study of T-cell reconstitution after alpha-beta-depleted transplantation in children (dated by TCRdb to 2016 to 2018). Context from the whole study: T-cell immune reconstitution after TCRalphabeta/CD19-depleted allogeneic hematopoietic cell transplantation in children was quantitatively tracked in the study by means of TCR repertoire profiling. General findings and caveats noted by the study authors: In some patients, the high TCRbeta diversity seen at day 60 was put down to recipient T cells and intrathymic progenitors that had survived conditioning. Apparently early alphabetaT-cell count recovery about two months after transplant reportedly relied on only several hundred rapidly expanded clones derived from non-depleted graft cells. Over subsequent months, a decline in hyperexpanded clone frequencies was noted, and after one year, T-cell counts and TCRbeta diversity were mostly ascribed to newly produced T cells.

This specimen's treatment or condition label, interpreted: allogeneic hematopoietic cell transplantation with graft depleted of TCRalphabeta T cells and CD19 B cells. The transplant recipients were children given TCRalphabeta/CD19-depleted allogeneic hematopoietic cell grafts. The library was prepared using PCR. The listed sequencing device is Illumina HiSeq 2500. TCR libraries were prepared with molecular barcoding, using unique molecular identifiers to normalize TCRbeta repertoire quantification. TCRdb cleaned the public reads at Q25 with fastp, built clones with MiXCR and kept in-frame beta chains. Rows are combined by CDR3 protein, so each entry shows the most common genes and DNA. For this sample there are about 980,000 distinct CDR3 sequences; about 29% appear just once. The top ten clonotypes cover about 28% of the sample.

The rearranged chain carries TRBV20-1 and TRBJ2-5; 7 central bases correspond to TRBD1. The clonotype was recovered from a boy younger than two who had a stem cell transplant for SCID, so the T cells may come from the graft donor. The sequenced sample was PBMCs, mostly from graft donor cells, obtained 360 days after TCRalphabeta/CD19-depleted stem cell transplant. The CDR3 in this case is CSAARGQARPYETQYF. The DNA sequence reads TGCAGTGCTGCACGAGGACAGGCCCGGCCTTACGAGACCCAGTACTTC.